Presented here are 2 T cell receptor beta chains from one specimen sequenced in a study of Graves' ophthalmopathy and Graves' hyperthyroidism. RNA transcripts yielded amplified TCR beta CDR3 regions. First-round RT-PCR used HTBI primers; second-round multiplex PCR followed. Using its own MiXCR run on the multiplex PCR reads, TCRdb lists one record per CDR3 protein. This table holds approximately 1.2 million distinct CDR3 sequences, less than 45% found once. The sequencing sample was made of peripheral blood or thyroid tissue (not recorded which). These receptors originate from an adult man with Graves' hyperthyroidism.

This clonotype came up many times. The CDR3 coding sequence is TGCAGCGTTGCTACAGGGTCCGGGTTTGAAAAACTGTTTTTT. Encoded protein: CSVATGSGFEKLFF. The chain uses TRBV29-1 and TRBJ1-4; possible D gene TRBD1, 6 bases. Trimming took 4 bases from V and 7 from J, leaving 16 bases between them. The CDR3 runs to 14 residues. Germline V CDR1 and CDR2: SQVTM, ANQGSEA.

The rearrangement links TRBV19 to TRBJ1-5; no reliable D call. Germline CDR1 is LNHDA and CDR2 is SQIVND (reference sequence). The CDR3 length is 15 residues. Trimming left V 5 bases short and J 4 bases short, with 15 bases between. CDR3 sequence reads: CASSPALDANQPQHF. As DNA, the CDR3 is TGTGCCAGTAGTCCCGCCCTTGACGCTAATCAGCCCCAGCATTTT.